Listed below are T cell receptor beta chains from one sample, sequenced in a study of cytomegalovirus exposure and HLA in healthy donors. Sequenced by immunoSEQ multiplex PCR; TCRdb stores in-frame clones only, minus some. The sample lists over 120,000 clones; approximately 90% were seen once. The sample was PBMCs. The receptors were gathered from a young man in good health and CMV-seropositive. The CDR3 runs from the conserved cysteine through the conserved F or W. The D gene is left open where the match is weak. Clone size, where shown, is once, few, many, or a class for clones that have expanded.

abundance: NA
j_gene: TRBJ1-4
d_gene: TRBD1
v_gene: TRBV30
CDR3aa: CAWSILQGITNEKLFF
CDR3nt: TGTGCCTGGAGTATCCTACAGGGGATAACTAATGAAAAACTGTTTTTT

abundance: few
j_gene: TRBJ2-5
d_gene: TRBD2
v_gene: TRBV18
CDR3aa: CASSPTSAETQYF
CDR3nt: TGTGCCAGCTCACCCACTAGCGCAGAGACCCAGTACTTC

abundance: NA
j_gene: TRBJ2-7
d_gene: NA
v_gene: TRBV11-2
CDR3aa: CASSLERTVEQYF
CDR3nt: TGTGCCAGCAGCTTAGAAAGGACAGTCGAGCAGTACTTC

abundance: NA
j_gene: TRBJ1-2
d_gene: NA
v_gene: TRBV28
CDR3aa: CASTRRQNYGYTF
CDR3nt: TGTGCCAGCACCCGGAGGCAGAACTATGGCTACACCTTC

abundance: NA
j_gene: TRBJ1-1
d_gene: NA
v_gene: TRBV2
CDR3aa: CASSEVRRNTEAFF
CDR3nt: TGTGCCAGCAGCGAGGTTAGGAGGAACACTGAAGCTTTCTTT

abundance: NA
j_gene: TRBJ2-2
d_gene: TRBD1
v_gene: TRBV19
CDR3aa: CASSIMPGQGYTGELFF
CDR3nt: TGTGCCAGTAGTATTATGCCGGGACAGGGATACACCGGGGAGCTGTTTTTT

abundance: NA
j_gene: TRBJ2-2
d_gene: NA
v_gene: TRBV5-8
CDR3aa: CASSLGEVGELFF
CDR3nt: TGTGCCAGCAGCTTAGGGGAGGTCGGGGAGCTGTTTTTT

abundance: NA
j_gene: TRBJ2-7
d_gene: NA
v_gene: TRBV7-6
CDR3aa: CASSLDSISYEQYF
CDR3nt: TGTGCCAGCAGCTTAGACAGTATCTCCTACGAGCAGTACTTC

abundance: NA
j_gene: TRBJ2-7
d_gene: TRBD2
v_gene: TRBV7-8
CDR3aa: CASSLGSSGGKTYEQYF
CDR3nt: TGTGCCAGCAGCTTAGGTTCTAGCGGGGGGAAGACCTACGAGCAGTACTTC

abundance: NA
j_gene: TRBJ2-5
d_gene: TRBD2
v_gene: TRBV5-1
CDR3aa: CASSRGLAGGQETQYF
CDR3nt: TGCGCCAGCAGCCGGGGACTAGCGGGGGGACAAGAGACCCAGTACTTC

abundance: NA
j_gene: TRBJ2-3
d_gene: TRBD2
v_gene: TRBV6-1
CDR3aa: CASSELAGGPHTQYF
CDR3nt: TGTGCCAGCAGTGAACTAGCGGGAGGGCCACATACGCAGTATTTT

abundance: NA
j_gene: TRBJ1-5
d_gene: NA
v_gene: TRBV2
CDR3aa: CASSEALGQGSQPQHF
CDR3nt: TGTGCCAGCAGTGAAGCTCTGGGGCAGGGAAGCCAGCCCCAGCATTTT

abundance: NA
j_gene: TRBJ1-1
d_gene: NA
v_gene: TRBV5-1
CDR3aa: CASSLRGNTGTTEAFF
CDR3nt: TGCGCCAGCAGCTTGCGGGGTAACACAGGGACCACTGAAGCTTTCTTT

abundance: NA
j_gene: TRBJ1-2
d_gene: TRBD1
v_gene: TRBV7-9
CDR3aa: CASSPGDRANYGYTF
CDR3nt: TGTGCCAGCAGCCCTGGGGACAGAGCTAACTATGGCTACACCTTC

abundance: NA
j_gene: TRBJ2-1
d_gene: NA
v_gene: TRBV5-1
CDR3aa: CASSSLSEGNEQFF
CDR3nt: TGCGCCAGCAGCTCCCTCAGCGAGGGCAATGAGCAGTTCTTC

abundance: NA
j_gene: TRBJ2-1
d_gene: NA
v_gene: TRBV19
CDR3aa: CASSIAGITGYNEQFF
CDR3nt: TGTGCCAGTAGTATAGCGGGAATAACAGGGTACAATGAGCAGTTCTTC

abundance: NA
j_gene: TRBJ1-1
d_gene: NA
v_gene: TRBV2
CDR3aa: CAGYRPQNTEAFF
CDR3nt: TGTGCCGGCTACAGGCCTCAGAACACTGAAGCTTTCTTT

abundance: NA
j_gene: TRBJ2-7
d_gene: TRBD2
v_gene: TRBV7-2
CDR3aa: CASSLAVAGEIKQYF
CDR3nt: TGTGCCAGCAGCTTAGCTGTAGCGGGGGAAATAAAGCAGTACTTC

abundance: NA
j_gene: TRBJ2-2
d_gene: NA
v_gene: TRBV25-1
CDR3aa: CASSDRVAVNTGELFF
CDR3nt: TGTGCCAGCAGTGATAGGGTAGCGGTTAACACCGGGGAGCTGTTTTTT

abundance: NA
j_gene: TRBJ1-5
d_gene: NA
v_gene: TRBV5-1
CDR3aa: CASSRAGQSNQPQHF
CDR3nt: TGCGCCAGCAGCCGAGCCGGACAGAGTAATCAGCCCCAGCATTTT

abundance: NA
j_gene: TRBJ1-6
d_gene: TRBD1
v_gene: TRBV7-9
CDR3aa: CASSLDRGNSPLHF
CDR3nt: TGTGCCAGCAGCCTAGACAGGGGTAATTCACCCCTCCACTTT

abundance: NA
j_gene: TRBJ2-3
d_gene: NA
v_gene: TRBV9
CDR3aa: CASSVVAGAGKDTQYF
CDR3nt: TGTGCCAGCAGCGTAGTGGCGGGGGCCGGGAAAGATACGCAGTATTTT

abundance: NA
j_gene: TRBJ2-1
d_gene: NA
v_gene: TRBV11-3
CDR3aa: CASSLEGGNSYNEQFF
CDR3nt: TGTGCCAGCAGCTTAGAAGGCGGGAACTCCTACAATGAGCAGTTCTTC

abundance: NA
j_gene: TRBJ1-1
d_gene: NA
v_gene: TRBV29-1
CDR3aa: CSVPVGGALTEAFF
CDR3nt: TGCAGCGTTCCCGTAGGGGGGGCACTTACGGAAGCTTTCTTT

abundance: NA
j_gene: TRBJ2-7
d_gene: NA
v_gene: TRBV5-8
CDR3aa: CASSFGSGHYEQYF
CDR3nt: TGTGCCAGCAGCTTCGGTAGCGGCCATTACGAGCAGTACTTC

abundance: NA
j_gene: TRBJ2-1
d_gene: NA
v_gene: TRBV6-1
CDR3aa: CASSPQTRTSDEQFF
CDR3nt: TGTGCCAGCAGTCCTCAGACTAGAACCTCCGATGAGCAGTTCTTC

abundance: NA
j_gene: TRBJ2-2
d_gene: NA
v_gene: TRBV30
CDR3aa: CAWSAYWNTGELFF
CDR3nt: TGTGCCTGGAGTGCCTACTGGAACACCGGGGAGCTGTTTTTT

abundance: NA
j_gene: TRBJ2-7
d_gene: TRBD2
v_gene: TRBV27
CDR3aa: CASSLRVAGGFYEQYF
CDR3nt: TGTGCCAGCAGTTTACGGGTAGCGGGGGGTTTCTACGAGCAGTACTTC

abundance: NA
j_gene: TRBJ1-1
d_gene: NA
v_gene: TRBV5-1
CDR3aa: CASGRRQDTEAFF
CDR3nt: TGCGCCAGCGGAAGGCGACAGGATACTGAAGCTTTCTTT

abundance: NA
j_gene: TRBJ2-1
d_gene: NA
v_gene: TRBV7-2
CDR3aa: CASSLRSSGLMFF
CDR3nt: TGTGCCAGCAGCTTACGGTCCAGCGGCCTGATGTTCTTC

abundance: NA
j_gene: TRBJ2-7
d_gene: TRBD1
v_gene: TRBV4-1
CDR3aa: CASSPRTGAFEQYF
CDR3nt: TGCGCCAGCAGCCCCCGGACAGGGGCCTTCGAGCAGTACTTC

abundance: NA
j_gene: TRBJ2-4
d_gene: TRBD1
v_gene: TRBV7-9
CDR3aa: CASSDRDSFPYAKNIQYF
CDR3nt: TGTGCCAGCAGCGACCGGGACAGCTTTCCCTATGCCAAAAACATTCAGTACTTC

abundance: NA
j_gene: TRBJ1-5
d_gene: NA
v_gene: TRBV4-1
CDR3aa: CASSQDFPSNQPQHF
CDR3nt: TGCGCCAGCAGCCAAGATTTTCCGAGCAATCAGCCCCAGCATTTT

abundance: NA
j_gene: TRBJ2-1
d_gene: NA
v_gene: TRBV2
CDR3aa: CASSVLTNIREQFF
CDR3nt: TGTGCCAGCAGCGTACTTACGAATATCCGTGAGCAGTTCTTC

abundance: NA
j_gene: TRBJ1-1
d_gene: NA
v_gene: TRBV6-4
CDR3aa: CASGDTMNTEAFF
CDR3nt: TGTGCCAGCGGGGACACCATGAACACTGAAGCTTTCTTT

abundance: NA
j_gene: TRBJ2-3
d_gene: TRBD2
v_gene: TRBV30
CDR3aa: CAWTVQKREGDTQYF
CDR3nt: TGTGCCTGGACCGTACAGAAGCGGGAGGGGGATACGCAGTATTTT

abundance: once
j_gene: TRBJ2-1
d_gene: TRBD1
v_gene: TRBV5-1
CDR3aa: CASRVGQGGRNEQFF
CDR3nt: TGCGCCAGCAGGGTTGGACAGGGCGGGCGGAATGAGCAGTTCTTC

abundance: few
j_gene: TRBJ2-7
d_gene: NA
v_gene: TRBV5-8
CDR3aa: CASSPRWASSYEQYF
CDR3nt: TGTGCCAGCAGCCCCCGGTGGGCCAGCTCCTACGAGCAGTACTTC

abundance: once
j_gene: TRBJ1-2
d_gene: NA
v_gene: TRBV7-6
CDR3aa: CASSLAREDGYTF
CDR3nt: TGTGCCAGCAGCTTAGCCAGAGAGGATGGCTACACCTTC

abundance: many
j_gene: TRBJ2-5
d_gene: NA
v_gene: TRBV9
CDR3aa: CASSVSYREETQYF
CDR3nt: TGTGCCAGCAGCGTATCCTACAGGGAAGAGACCCAGTACTTC

abundance: NA
j_gene: TRBJ2-7
d_gene: NA
v_gene: TRBV2
CDR3aa: CASSEATGSTSYEQYF
CDR3nt: TGTGCCAGCAGTGAAGCAACAGGGTCGACTTCCTACGAGCAGTACTTC

abundance: NA
j_gene: TRBJ2-6
d_gene: TRBD1
v_gene: TRBV27
CDR3aa: CASSLLGTGPSGGANVLTF
CDR3nt: TGTGCCAGCAGTTTACTCGGGACAGGGCCTTCGGGAGGGGCCAACGTCCTGACTTTC

abundance: NA
j_gene: TRBJ2-7
d_gene: NA
v_gene: TRBV4-1
CDR3aa: CASSHPGRSYEQYF
CDR3nt: TGCGCCAGCAGCCACCCAGGGAGGTCCTACGAGCAGTACTTC

abundance: NA
j_gene: TRBJ2-5
d_gene: TRBD1
v_gene: TRBV12-5
CDR3aa: CASGLPETGAGETQYF
CDR3nt: TGTGCTAGTGGTTTGCCGGAGACAGGGGCTGGGGAGACCCAGTACTTC

abundance: NA
j_gene: TRBJ2-3
d_gene: TRBD2
v_gene: TRBV30
CDR3aa: CAWTNRVGLAGDTQYF
CDR3nt: TGTGCCTGGACCAATCGGGTCGGACTAGCGGGGGATACGCAGTATTTT

abundance: NA
j_gene: TRBJ2-7
d_gene: TRBD2
v_gene: TRBV5-1
CDR3aa: CASSLDGRGYEQYF
CDR3nt: TGCGCCAGCAGCTTAGACGGGAGGGGGTACGAGCAGTACTTC

abundance: NA
j_gene: TRBJ2-2
d_gene: NA
v_gene: TRBV7-9
CDR3aa: CASRPGLNTGELFF
CDR3nt: TGTGCCAGTCGCCCGGGACTCAACACCGGGGAGCTGTTTTTT

abundance: NA
j_gene: TRBJ2-7
d_gene: NA
v_gene: TRBV7-6
CDR3aa: CASSSPFVYEQYF
CDR3nt: TGTGCCAGCAGCTCCCCCTTTGTCTACGAGCAGTACTTC

abundance: NA
j_gene: TRBJ1-6
d_gene: TRBD1
v_gene: TRBV18
CDR3aa: CASQQGDLSPLHF
CDR3nt: TGTGCCAGCCAGCAGGGGGATTTGTCACCCCTCCACTTT

abundance: NA
j_gene: TRBJ2-1
d_gene: TRBD2
v_gene: TRBV28
CDR3aa: CASSLRLAGGFGHEQFF
CDR3nt: TGTGCCAGCAGTTTAAGGCTAGCGGGGGGTTTTGGGCATGAGCAGTTCTTC

abundance: once
j_gene: TRBJ1-2
d_gene: NA
v_gene: TRBV5-5
CDR3aa: CASIGSFYGYTF
CDR3nt: TGTGCCAGCATCGGTTCGTTCTATGGCTACACCTTC

abundance: NA
j_gene: TRBJ2-5
d_gene: NA
v_gene: TRBV9
CDR3aa: CASSEHDRTSLYF
CDR3nt: TGTGCCAGCAGCGAACACGACCGGACAAGCCTTTACTTC

abundance: NA
j_gene: TRBJ1-5
d_gene: TRBD1
v_gene: TRBV5-6
CDR3aa: CASSLQGVNQPQHF
CDR3nt: TGTGCCAGCAGCTTACAGGGGGTTAATCAGCCCCAGCATTTT

abundance: NA
j_gene: TRBJ1-4
d_gene: TRBD1
v_gene: TRBV30
CDR3aa: CAWSDSGTGFNEKLFF
CDR3nt: TGTGCCTGGAGTGACTCCGGGACAGGCTTCAATGAAAAACTGTTTTTT

abundance: NA
j_gene: TRBJ1-2
d_gene: NA
v_gene: TRBV30
CDR3aa: CAWGDRHYGYTF
CDR3nt: TGTGCCTGGGGAGACAGACACTATGGCTACACCTTC

abundance: NA
j_gene: TRBJ2-7
d_gene: TRBD2
v_gene: TRBV7-8
CDR3aa: CASSPREGGPYEQYF
CDR3nt: TGTGCCAGCAGCCCCCGTGAGGGAGGGCCCTACGAGCAGTACTTC

abundance: few
j_gene: TRBJ1-5
d_gene: NA
v_gene: TRBV18
CDR3aa: CASSQAGQLNQPQHF
CDR3nt: TGTGCCAGCTCACAGGCGGGGCAGCTCAATCAGCCCCAGCATTTT